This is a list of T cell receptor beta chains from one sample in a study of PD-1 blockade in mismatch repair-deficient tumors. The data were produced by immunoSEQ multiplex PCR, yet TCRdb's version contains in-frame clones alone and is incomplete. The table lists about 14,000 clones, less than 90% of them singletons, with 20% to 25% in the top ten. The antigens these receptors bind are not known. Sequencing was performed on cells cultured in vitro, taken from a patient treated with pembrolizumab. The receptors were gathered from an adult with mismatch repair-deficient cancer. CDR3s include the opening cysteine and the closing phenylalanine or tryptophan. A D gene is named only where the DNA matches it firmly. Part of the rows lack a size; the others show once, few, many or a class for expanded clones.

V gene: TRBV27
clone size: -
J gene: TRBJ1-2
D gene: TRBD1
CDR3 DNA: TGTGCCAGCAGAATATTGACAGGGGGCGTGGGGGGCTACACCTTC
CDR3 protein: CASRILTGGVGGYTF

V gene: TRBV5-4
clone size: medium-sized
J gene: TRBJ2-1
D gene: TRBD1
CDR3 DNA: TGTGCCAGCAGACCTGAGAGGGACAGCCCCGCCGTGGAGCAGTTCTTC
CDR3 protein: CASRPERDSPAVEQFF

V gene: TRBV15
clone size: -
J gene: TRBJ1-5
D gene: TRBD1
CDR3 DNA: TGTGCCACCAGCGGACAGGGTTGGGATCAGCCCCAGCATTTT
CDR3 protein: CATSGQGWDQPQHF

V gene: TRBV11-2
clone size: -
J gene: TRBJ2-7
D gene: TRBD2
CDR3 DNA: TGTGCCAGCAGCTTAGGGACTAGCGGGAAGCAGCACGAGCAGTACTTC
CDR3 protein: CASSLGTSGKQHEQYF

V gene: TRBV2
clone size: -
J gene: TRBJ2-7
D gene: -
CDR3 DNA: TGTGCCAGCAGCCCGGGGTTTGGCGAGCAGTACTTC
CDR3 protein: CASSPGFGEQYF

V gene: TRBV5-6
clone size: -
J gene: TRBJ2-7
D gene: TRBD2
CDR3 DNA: TGTGCCAGCAGCTGGGGACTAGCAACCGAGCAGTACTTC
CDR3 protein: CASSWGLATEQYF

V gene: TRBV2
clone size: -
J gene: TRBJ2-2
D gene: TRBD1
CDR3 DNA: TGTGCCAGCAGTAACAGGGGAACCGGGGAGCTGTTTTTT
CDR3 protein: CASSNRGTGELFF

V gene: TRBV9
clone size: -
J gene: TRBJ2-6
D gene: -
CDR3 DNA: TGTGCCAGCAGCCGTTCCTCTGGGGCCAACGTCCTGACTTTC
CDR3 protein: CASSRSSGANVLTF

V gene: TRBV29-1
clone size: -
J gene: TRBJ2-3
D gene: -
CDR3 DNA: TGCAGCGTCGGAGTGGGCACAGATACGCAGTATTTT
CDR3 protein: CSVGVGTDTQYF

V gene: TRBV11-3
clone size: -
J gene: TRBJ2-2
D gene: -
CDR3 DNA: TGTGCCAGCAGCTTACTCGCCGGGGAGCTGTTTTTT
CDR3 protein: CASSLLAGELFF

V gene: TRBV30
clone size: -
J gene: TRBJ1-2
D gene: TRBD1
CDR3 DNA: TGTGCCTGGAGTGTAGGGGGCGCGAGCTATGGCTACACCTTC
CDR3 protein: CAWSVGGASYGYTF

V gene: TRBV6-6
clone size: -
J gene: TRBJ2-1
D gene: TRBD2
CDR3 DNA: TGTGCCAGCAGTGGGACTAGCGGGAATAATGAGCAGTTCTTC
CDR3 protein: CASSGTSGNNEQFF

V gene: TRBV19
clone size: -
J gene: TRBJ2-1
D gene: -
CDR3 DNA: TGTGCCAGTAGTAAGACAACCAATGAGCAGTTCTTC
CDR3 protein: CASSKTTNEQFF

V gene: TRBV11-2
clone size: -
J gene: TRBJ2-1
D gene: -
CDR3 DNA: TGTGCCAGCAGCGTCAACAATGAGCAGTTCTTC
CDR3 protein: CASSVNNEQFF

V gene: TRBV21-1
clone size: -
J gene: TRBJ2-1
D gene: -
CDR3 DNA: TGTGCCAGCAGCAAAGTGGAGGACAATGAGCAGTTCTTC
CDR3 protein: CASSKVEDNEQFF

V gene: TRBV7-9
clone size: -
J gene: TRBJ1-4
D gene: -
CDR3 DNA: TGTGCCAGCAGCTTCGGGGGGCCTAATGAAAAACTGTTTTTT
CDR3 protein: CASSFGGPNEKLFF

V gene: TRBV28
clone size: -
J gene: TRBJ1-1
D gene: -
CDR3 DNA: TGTGCCAGCAGCTCTGACCCAGGGGTGGCTTTCTTT
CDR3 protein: CASSSDPGVAFF

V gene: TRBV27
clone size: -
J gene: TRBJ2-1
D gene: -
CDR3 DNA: TGTGCCAGCAGTTTATCGCACCGCAATGAGCAGTTCTTC
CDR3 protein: CASSLSHRNEQFF

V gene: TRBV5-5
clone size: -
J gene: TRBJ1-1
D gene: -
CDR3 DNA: TGTGCCAGCAGAGGAGAGGTTGACACTGAAGCTTTCTTT
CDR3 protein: CASRGEVDTEAFF

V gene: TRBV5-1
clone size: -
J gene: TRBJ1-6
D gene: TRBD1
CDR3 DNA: TGCGCCAGCAGCCCCTATACCATACAGGGGAGATATAATTCACCCCTCCACTTT
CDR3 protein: CASSPYTIQGRYNSPLHF

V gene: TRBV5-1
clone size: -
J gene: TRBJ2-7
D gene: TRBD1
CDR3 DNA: TGCGCCAGCACCCTGAGACAGGGTCTCAACGAGCAGTACTTC
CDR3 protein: CASTLRQGLNEQYF

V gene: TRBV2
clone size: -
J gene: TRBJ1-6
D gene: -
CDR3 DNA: TGTGCCAGCATCGGGGGTTCAAACTCCTATAATTCACCCCTCCACTTT
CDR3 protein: CASIGGSNSYNSPLHF

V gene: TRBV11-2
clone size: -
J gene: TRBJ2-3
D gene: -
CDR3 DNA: TGTGCCAGCAGCTTACGGGCCTACACAGATACGCAGTATTTT
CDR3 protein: CASSLRAYTDTQYF

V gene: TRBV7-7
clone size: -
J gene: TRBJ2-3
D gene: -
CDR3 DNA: TGTGCCAGCAGCTTAACCGGCCGCTCAGATACGCAGTATTTT
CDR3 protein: CASSLTGRSDTQYF

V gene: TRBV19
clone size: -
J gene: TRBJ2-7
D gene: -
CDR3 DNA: TGTGCCAGTAGTATGCCGGGAGCCCTCTCCTACGAGCAGTACTTC
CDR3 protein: CASSMPGALSYEQYF

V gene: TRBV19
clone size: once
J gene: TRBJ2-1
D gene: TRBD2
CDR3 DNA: TGTGCCAGTAGGGGGGGTAGCGGGGAAACCTACAATGAGCAGTTCTTC
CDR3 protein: CASRGGSGETYNEQFF

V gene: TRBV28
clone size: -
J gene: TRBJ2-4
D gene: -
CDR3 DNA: TGTGCCAGCACCACCACAAGGGGTTTCATTCAGTACTTC
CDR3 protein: CASTTTRGFIQYF

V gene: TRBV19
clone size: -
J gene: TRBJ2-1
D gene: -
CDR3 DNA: TGTGCCAGTAGTATTCAACGGTCCGCCTACGACAATGAGCAGTTCTTC
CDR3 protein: CASSIQRSAYDNEQFF

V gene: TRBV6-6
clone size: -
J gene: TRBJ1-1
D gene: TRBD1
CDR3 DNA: TGTGCCAGCAGAGGAGTTCAGGGACAGATTGAAGCTTTCTTT
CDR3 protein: CASRGVQGQIEAFF

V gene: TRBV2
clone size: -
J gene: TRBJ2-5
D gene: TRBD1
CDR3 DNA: TGTGCCAGCAGTGGGGAGACAGGGCAAGAGACCCAGTACTTC
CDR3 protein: CASSGETGQETQYF

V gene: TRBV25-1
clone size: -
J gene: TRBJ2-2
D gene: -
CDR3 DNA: TGTGCCAGCAGTGAATATCGTACCGGGGAGCTGTTTTTT
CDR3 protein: CASSEYRTGELFF

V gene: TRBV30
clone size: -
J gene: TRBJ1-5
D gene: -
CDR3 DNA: TGTGCCTGGAGTGTAGGGGGCAATCAGCCCCAGCATTTT
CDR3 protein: CAWSVGGNQPQHF

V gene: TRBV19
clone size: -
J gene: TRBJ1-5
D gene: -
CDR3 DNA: TGTGCCAGTAGTCCCTTTAAGGGGGGCAATCAGCCCCAGCATTTT
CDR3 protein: CASSPFKGGNQPQHF

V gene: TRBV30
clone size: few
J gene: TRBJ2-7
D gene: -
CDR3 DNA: TGTGCCTGGAAAGTCGGCAGCTCCTACGAGCAGTACTTC
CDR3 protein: CAWKVGSSYEQYF

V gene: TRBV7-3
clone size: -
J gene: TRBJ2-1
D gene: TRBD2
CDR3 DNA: TGTGCCAGCAGCCTGAATAGCGGGAGGGCCTTAAATGAGCAGTTCTTC
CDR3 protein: CASSLNSGRALNEQFF

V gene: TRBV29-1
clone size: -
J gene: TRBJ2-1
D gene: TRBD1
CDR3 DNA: TGCAGCGTTCGGGACAGGGGGGGGGACAATGAGCAGTTCTTC
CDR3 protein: CSVRDRGGDNEQFF

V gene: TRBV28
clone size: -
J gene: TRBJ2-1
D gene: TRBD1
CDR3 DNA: TGTGCCAGCAGTCTTCCTGGGACAGGGTCTTTTTGGGAGCAGTTCTTC
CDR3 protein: CASSLPGTGSFWEQFF

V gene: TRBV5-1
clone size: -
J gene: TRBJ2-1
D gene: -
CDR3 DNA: TGCGCCAGCAGCTTGGCCCCTTCCTCGCAGCAGTTCTTC
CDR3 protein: CASSLAPSSQQFF

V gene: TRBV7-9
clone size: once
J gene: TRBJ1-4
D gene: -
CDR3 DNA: TGTGCCAGCAGCCCGAGGGGACCTAATGAAAAACTGTTTTTT
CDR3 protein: CASSPRGPNEKLFF

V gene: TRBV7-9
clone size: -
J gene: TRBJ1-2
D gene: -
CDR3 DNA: TGTGCCAGCAGCTTAGGTAAAGGGCATGGCTACACCTTC
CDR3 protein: CASSLGKGHGYTF

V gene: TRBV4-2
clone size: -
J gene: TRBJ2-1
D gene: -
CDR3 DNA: TGTGCCAGCAGCCGCTGGGGGCTAGCAAAAAGCTCCTACAATGAGCAGTTCTTC
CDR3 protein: CASSRWGLAKSSYNEQFF

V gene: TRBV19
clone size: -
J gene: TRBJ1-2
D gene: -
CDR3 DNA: TGTGCCAGTCAGGAATATACTAACTATGGCTACACCTTC
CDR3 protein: CASQEYTNYGYTF

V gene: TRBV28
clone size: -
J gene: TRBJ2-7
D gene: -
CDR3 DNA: TGTGCCAGCAGCCTTCTTTCAGGGAACTCCTACGAGCAGTACTTC
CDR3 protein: CASSLLSGNSYEQYF

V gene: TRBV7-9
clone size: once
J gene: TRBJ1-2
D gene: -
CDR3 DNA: TGTGCCAGCAGCCCCATACTATTAGAGGCTGACTATGGCTACACCTTC
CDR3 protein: CASSPILLEADYGYTF

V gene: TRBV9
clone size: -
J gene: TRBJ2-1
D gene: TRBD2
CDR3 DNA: TGTGCCAGCAGCGTAGCGACTAGCAATACCTACAATGAGCAGTTCTTC
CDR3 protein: CASSVATSNTYNEQFF

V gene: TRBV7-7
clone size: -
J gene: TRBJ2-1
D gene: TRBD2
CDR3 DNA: TGTGCCAGCAGCTACACACTAGCGGCGTCCTACAATGAGCAGTTCTTC
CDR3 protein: CASSYTLAASYNEQFF

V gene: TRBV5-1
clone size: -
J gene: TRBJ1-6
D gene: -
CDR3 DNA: TGCGCCAGCAGCTATGGGGGAAATAATTCACCCCTCCACTTT
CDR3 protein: CASSYGGNNSPLHF

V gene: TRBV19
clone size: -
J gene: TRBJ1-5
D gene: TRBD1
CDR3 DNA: TGTGCCAGTAGTATAAACAGGGGTAGCAATCAGCCCCAGCATTTT
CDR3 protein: CASSINRGSNQPQHF

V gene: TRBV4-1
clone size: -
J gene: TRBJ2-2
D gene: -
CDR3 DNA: TGCGCCAGCAGCCAAGTGGTGGGAACCGGGGAGCTGTTTTTT
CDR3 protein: CASSQVVGTGELFF

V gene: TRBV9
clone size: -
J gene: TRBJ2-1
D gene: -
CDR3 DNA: TGTGCCAGCAGCGTAGAGGAGCTTGAATTTATGAATGAGCAGTTCTTC
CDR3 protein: CASSVEELEFMNEQFF

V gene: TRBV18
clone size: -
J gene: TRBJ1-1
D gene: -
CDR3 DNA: TGTGCCAGCTCACCTGGTAGGAACACTGAAGCTTTCTTT
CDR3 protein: CASSPGRNTEAFF

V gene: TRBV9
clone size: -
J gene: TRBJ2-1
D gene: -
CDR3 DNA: TGTGCCAGCAGCGTAGCCCACCGTGGCGGAAATTCCGGTGAGCAGTTCTTC
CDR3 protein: CASSVAHRGGNSGEQFF

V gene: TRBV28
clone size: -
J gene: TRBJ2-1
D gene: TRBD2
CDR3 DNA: TGTGCCAGCCAAACGTTTACGGGACTAGCGGGAGTAATGAGGAATGAGCAGTTCTTC
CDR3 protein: CASQTFTGLAGVMRNEQFF

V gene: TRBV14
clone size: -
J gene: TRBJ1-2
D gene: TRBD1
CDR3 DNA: TGTGCCTCCCGGGACAGGGAAGACTATGGCTACACCTTC
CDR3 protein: CASRDREDYGYTF

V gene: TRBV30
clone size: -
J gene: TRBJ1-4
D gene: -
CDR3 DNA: TGTGCCTGGAGTGCCGGGACCGACTTCGAAGAACTGTTTTTT
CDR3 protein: CAWSAGTDFEELFF

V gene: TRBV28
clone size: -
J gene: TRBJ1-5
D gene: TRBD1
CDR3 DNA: TGTGCCAGCAGAAATGGACAGGGTAGCAATCAGCCCCAGCATTTT
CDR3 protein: CASRNGQGSNQPQHF

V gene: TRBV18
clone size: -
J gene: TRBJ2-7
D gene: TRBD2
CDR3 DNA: TGTGCCAGCTCCGCGGTGATTAGCGGGAGTTCAAGAGAGCAGTACTTC
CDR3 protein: CASSAVISGSSREQYF

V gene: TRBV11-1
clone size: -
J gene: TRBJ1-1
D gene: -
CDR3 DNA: TGTGCCAGCAGCTTCATCTCAGGGGTAGTCACTGAAGCTTTCTTT
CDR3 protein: CASSFISGVVTEAFF

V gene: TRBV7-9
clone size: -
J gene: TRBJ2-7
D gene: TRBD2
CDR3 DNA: TGTGCCAGCAGCGCCCCGGGGAGGGACGAGCAGTACTTC
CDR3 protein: CASSAPGRDEQYF

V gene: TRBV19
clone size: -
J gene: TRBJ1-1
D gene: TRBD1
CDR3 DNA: TGTGCCAGTAGTTCCCCGGTGGGACAGATGAACACTGAAGCTTTCTTT
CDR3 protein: CASSSPVGQMNTEAFF